Included here is one T cell receptor (beta chain) sequence, with context. From germline, CDR1 is SGHRS and CDR2 YFSETQ. This CDR3 comprises 15 residues. Trimming at V came to 0 bases and at J to 3 bases, leaving 6 bases not matched to a gene. The repertoire was sequenced with immunoSEQ multiplex PCR; TCRdb's copy has only in-frame clones and lacks some. The data contain 150,000 or so clones, around 96% of them singletons. The data were taken from a study of control samples from healthy donors and cancer patients. Sample: blood. The receptor comes from a man aged 40-49 years in good health. The chain couples TRBV5-1 to TRBJ2-7, with TRBD2 matching 7 bases. The CDR3 region has the DNA TGCGCCAGCAGCTTGGTGCCGGGAGGAAACTACGAGCAGTACTTC. Translation: CASSLVPGGNYEQYF. Based on the CDR3 plus reference TRBV5-1 and TRBJ2-7, the full variable domain is KAGVTQTPRYLIKTRGQQVTLSCSPISGHRSVSWYQQTPGQGLQFLFEYFSETQRNKGNFPGRFSGRQFSNSRSEMNVSTLELGDSALYLCASSLVPGGNYEQYFGPGTRLTVT.